The 15 T cell receptor beta chains reported below all come from one sample, sequenced in a study of blood T cells in healthy people across ages. With a J-beta primer mix and a sample-barcoded 5' primer, a second PCR ran about 6 to 11 cycles. In TCRdb, the 5' RACE reads were re-called with MiXCR into one record per CDR3 protein. The sample shows over 600,000 distinct CDR3 sequences, roughly 46% of them seen only once. What was sequenced was blood. The receptors originated from an elderly man in good health.

This clonotype came up many times. J is TRBJ2-5 and V is TRBV29-1; 9 nucleotides agree with TRBD2. Germline CDR1 reads SQVTM; CDR2 reads ANQGSEA. V dropped 7 bases and J dropped 5; count of bases not matched to a gene: 17. CDR3 length: 16 residues. The CDR3 sequence is CSAETSGGGGVETQYF. The CDR3 DNA is TGCAGCGCGGAGACTAGCGGAGGAGGGGGTGTGGAGACCCAGTACTTC.

The V call is TRBV3-1, the J call TRBJ1-1; possible D gene TRBD1, 6 bases. Looked up from germline, CDR1 is LGHDT and CDR2 is YNNKEL (reference sequence). The V end lost 2 bases, the J end lost 5 bases, and 15 bases lay between the germline ends. This CDR3 contains 15 residues. CDR3 residues: CASSQKAGAVTEAFF. CDR3 nucleotide sequence: TGTGCCAGCAGCCAAAAGGCAGGGGCGGTTACTGAAGCTTTCTTT.

In DNA form, the CDR3 reads TGTGCCAGCAGCCAAGATCGCCGGAGTGAGCAGTACTTC. It specifies CASSQDRRSEQYF. The chain has TRBV4-2 and TRBJ2-7; D call uncertain. With 0 bases removed from V and 7 bases from J, the gap between germline ends came to 10 bases. The germline CDR1 and CDR2 sequences are LGHNA and YNFKEQ. CDR3 length equals 13 residues.

This clonotype has more than one count but fewer than ten. The chain employs TRBV28 and TRBJ1-6; no clear D. This CDR3 is built from 14 residues. V dropped 2 bases and J dropped 8 bases, with 10 bases sitting between them. Germline V gives CDR1 MDHEN, CDR2 SYDVKM. The CDR3 nucleotides read TGTGCCAGCAGTTTAAAGGGCGGATATTCACCCCTCCACTTT. Residues: CASSLKGGYSPLHF.

This clonotype was detected a few times. The V and J genes are TRBV7-8 and TRBJ2-5; 10 bases agree with TRBD2. The junction had 14 bases not matched to a gene; V was cut back by 5 bases and J by 11 bases. The CDR3 covers 15 residues. CDR1 and CDR2 (germline): SGHVS, FQNEAQ. The CDR3 loop is CASSPGLGLAGEQYF. The CDR3 region has the DNA TGTGCCAGCAGCCCGGGATTGGGGCTAGCGGGAGAGCAGTACTTC.

This rearrangement joins TRBV6-2 or TRBV6-3 to TRBJ2-1, with 12 bases that match TRBD1. Losses at the gene ends were 2 bases for V and 8 bases for J; bases not matched to a gene: 4. The germline V gene has CDR1 MNHEY and CDR2 SVGEGT. The CDR3 consists of 15 residues. The CDR3 here is CASSYLGTGGDEQFF. As DNA, the CDR3 is TGTGCCAGCAGTTACCTGGGGACAGGGGGCGATGAGCAGTTCTTC.

The V gene is TRBV15, the J gene TRBJ2-7; 8 bases are shared with TRBD2. The J call is doubtful: the DNA matches TRBJ2-5 better. The germline V gene has CDR1 LNHNV and CDR2 YYDKDF (reference sequence). The CDR3 has 14 amino acids. CDR3 coding DNA: TGTGCCACCAGCAAACCGGGACTAGGCATGACCCAGTACTTC. Translation gives CATSKPGLGMTQYF.

The sample holds one count of this clonotype. The rearrangement joins TRBV7-9 to TRBJ2-7; 7 positions match TRBD1. The CDR3 runs to 16 residues. V trimming: 5 bases; J trimming: 2 bases; junction bases outside the gene matches: 12. Germline CDR1 reads SEHNR; CDR2 reads FQNEAQ (reference sequence). CDR3 nucleotides: TGTGCCAGCAGCCGAGGGGGCCGATCCCTAACCTACGAGCAGTACTTC. Its protein product is CASSRGGRSLTYEQYF.

This clonotype was picked up many times. The V gene is TRBV20-1, the J gene TRBJ2-7; 14 bases are shared with TRBD2. CDR1 and CDR2 from the germline V gene are DFQATT and SNEGSKA (reference sequence). The V and J ends lost 3 bases and 3 bases, in that order; junction bases with no gene match: 10. This CDR3 has 17 amino acids. The DNA of the CDR3 is TGCAGTGCTAGGACCGGGACTAGCGGGGGTTCAAGCTACGAGCAGTACTTC. This gives the protein CSARTGTSGGSSYEQYF.

This CDR3 reads CSARVIGELFF. The CDR3 DNA is TGCAGTGCTAGGGTAATCGGGGAGCTGTTTTTT. The chain is built from TRBV20-1 and TRBJ2-2; the D is unclear. This CDR3 spans 11 amino acids. V lost 3 bases, J lost 7 bases, and 6 bases lay in between. Germline V gives CDR1 DFQATT, CDR2 SNEGSKA (reference sequence).

A note on this clonotype: This may be a read error: a much more frequent sequence differs by one nucleotide. The rearrangement uses TRBV4-3 and TRBJ2-3, with a possible D match to TRBD1 (6 bases). This CDR3 has 20 residues. Between the trimmed V and J ends, which lost 0 bases and 3 bases, there was a span of 25 bases. The germline V gene encodes CDR1 LGHNA and CDR2 YSLEER. The CDR3 DNA reads TGCGCCAGCAGCCAAGATCGAGGGACAAGGGTCGTTCTGGGGACAGATACGCAGTATTTT. Encoded protein: CASSQDRGTRVVLGTDTQYF.

This chain connects TRBV2 to TRBJ2-5, with unresolved D. Germline CDR1 SNHLY, CDR2 FYNNEI. The CDR3 loop spans 13 amino acids. Trimming stripped 6 bases from V and 0 bases from J, with 8 bases between. Here the CDR3 reads CASREIYQETQYF. DNA for the CDR3: TGTGCCAGCAGGGAGATTTACCAAGAGACCCAGTACTTC.

The CDR3 loop is CASSLAGLDEQFF. CDR3 DNA: TGTGCCAGCAGCTTGGCGGGCCTCGATGAGCAGTTCTTC. The rearrangement joins TRBV5-4 to TRBJ2-1; D not resolved. CDR1 is SGHNT, CDR2 YYREEE, per germline (reference sequence). V lost 0 bases and J 8 bases, leaving 9 bases between the germline ends. The CDR3 totals 13 residues.

The chain carries TRBV7-2 and TRBJ2-5; D is uncertain. The CDR3 runs 14 residues. The germline gives CDR1 SGHTA, CDR2 FQGNSA. The V and J ends lost 1 base and 3 bases respectively, with 9 bases between them. The CDR3 spells CASSLVVEKETQYF. The CDR3 DNA sequence: TGTGCCAGCAGCTTAGTCGTTGAAAAAGAGACCCAGTACTTC.

The chain carries TRBV28 and TRBJ2-3; no definite D call. CDR1 MDHEN and CDR2 SYDVKM come from the germline V gene. CDR3 length: 12 amino acids. V lost 7 bases, J lost 3 bases, and 8 bases lay in between. The CDR3 sequence is CASTSWTDTQYF. The CDR3 DNA follows: TGTGCCAGCACCTCCTGGACAGATACGCAGTATTTT.